This T cell receptor beta chain was retrieved from a study of cytomegalovirus exposure and HLA in healthy donors (dated 2017 in TCRdb). Turning to the overall study: According to an earlier analysis of 587 of the donors, roughly 180 million T cells yielded roughly 100 million unique TCR beta sequences and 276 Gb of sequence data. Approximately 310 gigabases of sequencing data and around 80 million unique TCR sequences made up an early release that covered nearly 650 HLA-typed donors. Among the approximately 430 genotyped donors, around 79% belonged to the genetic ancestry cluster associated with self-reported Caucasian donors. The study aimed to test whether signatures of past pathogen exposure could be identified by cataloging public T cell receptors. The study used immunosequencing to profile the T cell repertoires of approximately 640 subjects and linked those repertoires to cytomegalovirus serostatus. A separate validation cohort of some 130 different subjects was used in addition to the roughly 700-subject first cohort. The study combined high-throughput TCR immunosequencing, statistical association of individual TCRs with disease status, and machine learning to predict cytomegalovirus infection status. A later analysis re-analyzed previously published TCR beta repertoires from 650 to 800 donors and added high-resolution HLA genotyping to study TCR occurrence patterns. In the later analysis, no new phenotypic data were used to find candidate immune exposures; instead, reliance was placed on TCR beta sequences and their occurrence across donors. An earlier analysis of around 640 of the donors used high-throughput TCR beta sequencing to judge whether each TCR beta V gene segment behaved as functional or pseudogenic. Donor age, sex, ethnicity and CMV serostatus were compiled together with the repertoire data. A later genetic analysis took genome-wide SNP genotypes for 398 of the 666 donors and used that subset as a discovery cohort. Every discovery cohort repertoire had been produced on one sequencing platform. HLA typing included class I and class II loci at four-digit resolution. Typing coverage differed by locus: A, B, C, DRB1 and DQB1 were typed in roughly 620-630 donors, DQA1 in 522, DPA1 in 600 to 610, and DPB1 in 450 to 490. A handful of DR-DQ haplotypes were handled as single units for association and clustering because linkage in the cohort was strong. Across 300 to 500 genotyped donors of the cohort, an average of about 250,000 unique TCR beta nucleotide sequences per donor were sequenced, and roughly a sixth of those sequences were non-productive.

Library preparation employed the immunoSEQ multiplex PCR assay. For the multiplex PCR, a mixture combining 60 forward primers for TCR Vbeta segments and 13 reverse primers for TCR Jbeta segments was used. Amplification of the CDR3 region of rearranged TCR beta genes was performed with a multiplex PCR assay on genomic DNA. Amplified TCR beta libraries were sequenced as 87-base-pair reads on the Illumina HiSeq System. Turning to the authors' computational methods: Across the roughly 600 repertoires, a later analysis counted some 80 million unique TCR beta chains, some 11 million of which were shared by at least two donors. Raw reads were error-corrected and collapsed into unique sequences with a nearest-neighbor algorithm that merged closely related sequences to remove PCR and sequencing errors. CDR3 sequences were aligned to IMGT reference sequences to assign V, D and J gene segments. For a sequence to be retained, a match of at least six nucleotides to both a V gene segment and a J gene segment was required. Rearrangements were called productive when the CDR3 lacked stop codons and stayed in frame with V and J; all others were non-productive. Following IMGT convention, CDR3 was defined as the stretch from the second conserved V-encoded cysteine to the conserved J-encoded phenylalanine. Sequences without an unambiguous match to a single V gene segment were excluded from the earlier analysis of about 630 of the donors. In an earlier analysis of 450 to 750 of the donors, a V segment was called functional when productive rearrangements were above 56.7%, and segregating when the standard deviation between donors exceeded 5%. A statistical classification framework was developed to diagnose cytomegalovirus status using the catalog of TCR beta chain sequences. A later analysis assigned V and J genes by comparing TCR nucleotide sequences with IMGT/GENE-DB human TR gene sequences. A later analysis assigned CDR3 sequences and most-parsimonious VDJ recombination scenarios with the TCRdist pipeline. In a later analysis, every TCR beta chain was defined by the combination of its CDR3 amino acid sequence and its V-gene family, and reads without a unique V-gene family were dropped. A later analysis removed 500 to 650 highly shared, low-generation-probability nucleotide sequences to deal with suspected cross-contamination and a sequencing artifact. For each public chain, a later analysis derived a clonal expansion index from normalized ranks of inferred template counts within each repertoire. Generation probabilities in a later analysis came from a VDJ recombination model fitted to out-of-frame rearrangements, and those results were checked against IGoR. A later analysis scored TCR-TCR, TCR-HLA and TCR-CMV co-occurrence with hypergeometric tests, applying a repertoire-size bias correction to TCR pairs. A later analysis estimated false discovery rates by permuting HLA or CMV assignments 20 times. In a later analysis, co-occurring TCRs were grouped using DBSCAN, with TCRdist sequence similarity added in when clustering inside HLA-allele-positive subsets. Repertoires with fewer than 30,000 or more than 120,000 public chains, plus five repertoires with anomalous nucleotide sharing, were excluded from co-occurrence clustering. TCRdb retrieved this table from immuneACCESS and kept in-frame rearrangements only. Not all clones are present; in checked studies, unresolved V genes account for under half, and no reason is known for the remainder. The D gene and trimming were derived from the DNA, and the V and J assignments and clone size from that table. The sample data list about 170,000 clones, and around three quarters of these were observed just once. The ten largest clonotypes hold about 1.9% of the sample.

The cohort was made up of several hundred healthy bone marrow donors. At the time of sampling, all cohort members were nominally healthy, though unrecorded immune exposures were likely present. The donor was CMV seropositive and was included in the group of 250 to 300 seropositive cohort members. Each donor provided a peripheral blood sample, and peripheral blood mononuclear cells were used for TCR beta sequencing. The Qiagen DNeasy Blood Extraction Kit was used to extract genomic DNA from the blood cell samples. Findings and caveats that apply to the study as a whole: An earlier analysis of roughly 570 of the donors showed that most TCR beta V segments appeared in productive rearrangements either about 90% or about 30% of the time, which broadly matched IMGT annotations. Correlated functional status among segregating V segments might be attributable to linkage disequilibrium, but an unknown experimental factor could not be ruled out. In a later analysis, TCR association rates were found to vary across HLA loci, with the most associated TCRs seen for DRB1 alleles and the fewest for HLA-C alleles. A further reported finding was that TCR beta sequences accurately predicted the HLA-A and HLA-B alleles for most subjects in the first cohort. The classifier was reported to diagnose cytomegalovirus status with high specificity and sensitivity in both the original cohort and the validation cohort. In vitro tests confirmed that three of the cytomegalovirus-associated TCR beta chains recognize cytomegalovirus antigens. Compared with equally common non-associated chains, HLA-associated TCR beta chains in a later analysis were more clonally expanded and had lower generation probabilities. The authors suggested that the approach could potentially be generalized to other disease states and immunological phenotypes. For the cohort, immune exposure information was limited to CMV serostatus. The sequencing pipeline was judged likely to have produced a cluster of highly shared sequence variants as a technical artifact. HLA typing was unavailable for some donors at each locus, so association tests used only the typed subset. In a later analysis, several top co-occurrence clusters were reported to appear linked to parvovirus B19, influenza, CMV and Epstein-Barr virus. Because counts were too low, seventeen rarely observed V segments, including chromosome 9 orphons, were excluded from the earlier analysis of around 590 of the donors. In the study, 150 to 200 TCR beta chains were listed as associated with cytomegalovirus. In a later genetic analysis, fewer N-insertions in productive TCRs were reported among donors in an Asian-associated ancestry cluster than the approximately 710-donor mean. According to a later analysis, most CMV-associated TCR beta chains appeared to be HLA-restricted, and the HLA associations seemed to be driven largely by CMV exposure. The cohort was sequenced for TCR beta chains only, and without alpha or paired-chain data the features that could be detected were limited. The presence/absence analyses assumed that sequencing depth was roughly uniform across donors, and that assumption may not be true. An association between a missense DCLRE1C variant and V-gene and J-gene trimming of TCR beta chains was found in a later genetic analysis and replicated in an independent cohort. Most TCR sequences were seen in very few donors, while some public TCRs were found in many individuals. When HLA alleles, especially DR and DQ, strongly co-occurred, attributing TCR associations to individual alleles was difficult. A later analysis associated 16,951 TCR beta sequences with specific HLA alleles at a false discovery rate of 0.05.

A remark on this clone: Its antigen is still unknown. No much larger clone exists at a distance of one base, and base qualities are not known.

Material for sequencing was PBMCs. The receptor was isolated from a woman in her twenties or thirties in good health and CMV-seropositive.

The DNA sequence is as follows: TGTGCCAGCAAAATGGGGCGGGGCCAGGCCGGGGAGCTGTTTTTT. Its coded protein is CASKMGRGQAGELFF. Recombination joined TRBV27 with TRBJ2-2; TRBD2 could be the D gene, as 6 bases match. CDR1 and CDR2 are drawn from the germline V gene (reference sequence): MNHEY, SMNVEV. The CDR3 contains 15 residues, cysteine and phenylalanine counted. Of the read, only the CDR3 DNA is kept; its 45 bases are in frame from base 1. V and J are truncated by 7 bases and 6 bases respectively, leaving an intervening sequence of 18 bases.